In this sample, the clone carrying this T cell receptor (beta chain) turned up a few times. Its specificity is unknown. The record originates from a study of blood T cells in healthy people across ages. Next came a second PCR, run for roughly 6 to 11 cycles, which used a sample-barcoded 5' primer along with a J-beta primer mix. One entry per CDR3 protein, called by TCRdb with MiXCR from the 5' RACE reads. The table records 1.5 million to 2 million distinct CDR3 sequences, about 30% of them present only once. General study results and limits: Considered underestimates were the diversity estimates obtained from one million T cells.

V was clipped by 0 bases and J by 4 bases, with 13 bases between them. From germline, CDR1 is ENHRY and CDR2 SYGVKD. The CDR3 sequence is 15 residues long. Sequencing was done on a sample of blood. The chain uses TRBV10-3 and TRBJ2-7, with D maybe TRBD2 (5 bases). The source of this sequence is a woman aged 25 to 39 in good health. CDR3 amino acids: CAISESDGAEYEQYF. CDR3 in DNA: TGTGCCATCAGTGAGTCGGATGGAGCGGAATACGAGCAGTACTTC.